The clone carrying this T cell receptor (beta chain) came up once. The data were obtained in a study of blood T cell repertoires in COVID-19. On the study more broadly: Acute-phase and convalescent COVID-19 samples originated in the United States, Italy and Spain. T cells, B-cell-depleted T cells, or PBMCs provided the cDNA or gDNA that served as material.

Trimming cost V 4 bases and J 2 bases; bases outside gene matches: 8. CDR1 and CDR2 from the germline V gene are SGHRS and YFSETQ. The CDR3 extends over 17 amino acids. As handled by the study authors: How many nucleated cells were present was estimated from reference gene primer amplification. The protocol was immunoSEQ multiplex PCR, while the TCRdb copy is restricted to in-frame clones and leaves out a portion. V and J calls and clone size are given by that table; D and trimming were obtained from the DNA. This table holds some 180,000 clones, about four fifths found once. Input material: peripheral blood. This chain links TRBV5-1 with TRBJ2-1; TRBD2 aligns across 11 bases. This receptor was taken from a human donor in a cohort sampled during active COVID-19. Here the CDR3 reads CASSADELAGAYNEQFF. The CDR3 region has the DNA TGCGCCAGCAGCGCCGACGAACTAGCGGGGGCCTACAATGAGCAGTTCTTC.